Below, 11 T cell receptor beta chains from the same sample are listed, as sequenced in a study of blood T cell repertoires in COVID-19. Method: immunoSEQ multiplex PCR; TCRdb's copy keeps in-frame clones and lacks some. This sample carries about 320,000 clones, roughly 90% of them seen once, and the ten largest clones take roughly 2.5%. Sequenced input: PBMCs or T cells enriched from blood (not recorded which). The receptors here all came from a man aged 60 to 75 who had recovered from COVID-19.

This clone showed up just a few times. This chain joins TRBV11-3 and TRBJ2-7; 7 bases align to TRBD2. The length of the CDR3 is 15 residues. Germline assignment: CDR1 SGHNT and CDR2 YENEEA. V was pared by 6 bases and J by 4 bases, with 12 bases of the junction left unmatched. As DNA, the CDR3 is TGTGCCAGCAGAAGGGGAGGGTATTCGACTTACGAGCAGTACTTC. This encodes CASRRGGYSTYEQYF.

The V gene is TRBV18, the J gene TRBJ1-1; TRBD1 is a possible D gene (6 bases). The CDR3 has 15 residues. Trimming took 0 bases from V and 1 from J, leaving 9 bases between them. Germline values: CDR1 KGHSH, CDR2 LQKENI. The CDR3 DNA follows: TGTGCCAGCTCACCACCAACCAGGGGGAACACTGAAGCTTTCTTT. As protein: CASSPPTRGNTEAFF.

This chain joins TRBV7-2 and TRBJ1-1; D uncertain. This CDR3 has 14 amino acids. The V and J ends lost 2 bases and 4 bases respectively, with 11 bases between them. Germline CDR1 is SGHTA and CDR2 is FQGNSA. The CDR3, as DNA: TGTGCCAGCAGCTTATTGTATAGCGGCACTGAAGCTTTCTTT. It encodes CASSLLYSGTEAFF.

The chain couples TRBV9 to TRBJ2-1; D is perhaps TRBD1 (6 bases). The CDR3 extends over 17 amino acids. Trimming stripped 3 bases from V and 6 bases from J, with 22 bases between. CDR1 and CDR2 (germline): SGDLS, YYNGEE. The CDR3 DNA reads TGTGCCAGCAGCGCACCTCTTGGACAGACCCCACTCAATGAGCAGTTCTTC. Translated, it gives CASSAPLGQTPLNEQFF.

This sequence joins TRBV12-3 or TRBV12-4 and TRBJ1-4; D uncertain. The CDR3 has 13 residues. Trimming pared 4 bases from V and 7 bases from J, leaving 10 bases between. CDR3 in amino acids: CASSWYSGEKLFF. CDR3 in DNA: TGTGCCAGCAGTTGGTATAGCGGTGAAAAACTGTTTTTT.

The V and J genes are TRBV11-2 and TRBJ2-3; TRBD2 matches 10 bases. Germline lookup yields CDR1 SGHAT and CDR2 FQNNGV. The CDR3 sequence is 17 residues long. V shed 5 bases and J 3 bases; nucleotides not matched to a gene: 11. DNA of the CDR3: TGTGCCAGCAGCCCGAGCGGGGGGGCCCGGCGTACAGATACGCAGTATTTT. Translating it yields CASSPSGGARRTDTQYF.

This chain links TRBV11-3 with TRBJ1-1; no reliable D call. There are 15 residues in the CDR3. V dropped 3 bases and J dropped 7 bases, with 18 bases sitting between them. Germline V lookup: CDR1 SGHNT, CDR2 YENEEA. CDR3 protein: CASSLSTAAGGEAFF. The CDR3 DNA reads TGTGCCAGCAGCTTGAGCACCGCTGCCGGAGGTGAAGCTTTCTTT. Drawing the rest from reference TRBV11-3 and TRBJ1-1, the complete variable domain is EAGVVQSPRYKIIEKKQPVAFWCNPISGHNTLYWYLQNLGQGPELLIRYENEEAVDDSQLPKDRFSAERLKGVDSTLKIQPAELGDSAVYLCASSLSTAAGGEAFFGQGTRLTVV.

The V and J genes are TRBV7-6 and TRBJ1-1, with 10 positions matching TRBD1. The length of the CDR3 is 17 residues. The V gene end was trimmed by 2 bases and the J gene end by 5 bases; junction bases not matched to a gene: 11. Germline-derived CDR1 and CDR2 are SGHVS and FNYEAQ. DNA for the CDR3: TGTGCCAGCAGCTTAACGAGACAGGGGGCTGGAGGAACTGAAGCTTTCTTT. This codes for CASSLTRQGAGGTEAFF.

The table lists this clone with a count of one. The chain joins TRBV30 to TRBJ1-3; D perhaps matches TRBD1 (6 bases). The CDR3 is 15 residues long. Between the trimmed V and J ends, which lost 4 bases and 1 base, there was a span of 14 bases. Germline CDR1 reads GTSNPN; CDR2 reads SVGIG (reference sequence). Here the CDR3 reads CAWTRQADSGNTIYF. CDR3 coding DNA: TGTGCCTGGACTAGACAGGCTGATTCTGGAAACACCATATATTTT.

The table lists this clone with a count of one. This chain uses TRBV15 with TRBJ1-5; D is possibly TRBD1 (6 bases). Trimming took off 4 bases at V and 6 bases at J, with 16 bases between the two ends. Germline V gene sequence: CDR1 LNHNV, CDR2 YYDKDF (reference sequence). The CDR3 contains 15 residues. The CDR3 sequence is CATSIRGAIGQPQHF. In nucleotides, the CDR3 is TGTGCCACCAGCATTCGGGGGGCAATAGGTCAGCCCCAGCATTTT.

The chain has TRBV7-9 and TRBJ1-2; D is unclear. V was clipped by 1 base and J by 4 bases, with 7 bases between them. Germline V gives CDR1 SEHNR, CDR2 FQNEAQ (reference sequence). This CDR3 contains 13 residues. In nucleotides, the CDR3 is TGTGCCAGCAGCTTAGTAGAAACCTATGGCTACACCTTC. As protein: CASSLVETYGYTF.